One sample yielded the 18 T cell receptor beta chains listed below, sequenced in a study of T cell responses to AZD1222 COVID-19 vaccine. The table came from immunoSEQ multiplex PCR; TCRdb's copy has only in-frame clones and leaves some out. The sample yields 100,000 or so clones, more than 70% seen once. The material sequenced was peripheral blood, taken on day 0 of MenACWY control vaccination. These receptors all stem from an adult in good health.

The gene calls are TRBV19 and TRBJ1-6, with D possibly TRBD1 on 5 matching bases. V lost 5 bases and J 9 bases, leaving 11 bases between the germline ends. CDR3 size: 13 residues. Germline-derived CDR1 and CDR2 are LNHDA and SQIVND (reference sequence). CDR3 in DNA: TGTGCCAGTAGTCGACTCAGGGTTTCACCCCTCCACTTT. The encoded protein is CASSRLRVSPLHF.

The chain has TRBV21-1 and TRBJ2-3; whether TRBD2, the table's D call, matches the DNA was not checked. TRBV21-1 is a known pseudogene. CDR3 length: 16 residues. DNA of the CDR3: TGTGCCAGCAGCAAGGGGGGGGTATGCGGGAAAGATACGCAGTATTTT. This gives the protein CASSKGGVCGKDTQYF.

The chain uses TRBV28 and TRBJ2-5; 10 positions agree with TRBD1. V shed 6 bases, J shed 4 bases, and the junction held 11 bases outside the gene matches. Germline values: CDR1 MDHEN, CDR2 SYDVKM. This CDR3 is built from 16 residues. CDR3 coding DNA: TGTGCCAGCAGCTCCGGCACCCGGGACAGGGGAGAGACCCAGTACTTC. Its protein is CASSSGTRDRGETQYF.

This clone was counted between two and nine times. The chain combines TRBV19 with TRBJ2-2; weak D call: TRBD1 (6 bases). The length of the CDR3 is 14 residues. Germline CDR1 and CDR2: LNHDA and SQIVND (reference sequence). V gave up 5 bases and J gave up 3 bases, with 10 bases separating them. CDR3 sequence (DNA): TGTGCCAGTAGTGCGTACAGGGACACCGGGGAGCTGTTTTTT. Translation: CASSAYRDTGELFF.

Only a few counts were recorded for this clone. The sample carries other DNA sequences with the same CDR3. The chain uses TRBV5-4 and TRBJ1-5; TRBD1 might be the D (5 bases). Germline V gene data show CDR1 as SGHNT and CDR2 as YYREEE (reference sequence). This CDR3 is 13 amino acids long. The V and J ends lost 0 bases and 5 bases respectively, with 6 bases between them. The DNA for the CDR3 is TGTGCCAGCAGCTTGGGGGGGGATCAGCCCCAGCATTTT. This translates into CASSLGGDQPQHF.

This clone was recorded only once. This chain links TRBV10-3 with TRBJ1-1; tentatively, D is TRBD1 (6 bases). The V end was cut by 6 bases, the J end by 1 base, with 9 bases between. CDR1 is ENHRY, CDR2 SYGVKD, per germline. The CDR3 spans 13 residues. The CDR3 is CAIRGQQNTEAFF. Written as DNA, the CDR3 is TGTGCCATCAGAGGACAGCAGAACACTGAAGCTTTCTTT.

The CDR3 loop reads CSARGRGGYTF. Here the CDR3 DNA reads TGCAGTGCTAGAGGGAGGGGAGGCTACACCTTC. This rearrangement joins TRBV20-1 to TRBJ1-2; perhaps TRBD1 as D (5 bases). V was pared by 1 base and J by 8 bases, with 8 bases between. Germline CDR1 DFQATT, CDR2 SNEGSKA (reference sequence). The CDR3 sequence is 11 residues long.

In DNA form, the CDR3 reads TGTGCCAGCAGCTTGGGTCTAACAGATACGCAGTATTTT. It is translated as CASSLGLTDTQYF. This sequence joins TRBV7-3 and TRBJ2-3, with no clear D. The V end was cut by 3 bases, the J end by 3 bases, with 7 bases between. This CDR3 comprises 13 residues. Germline V gives CDR1 SGHTA, CDR2 FQGTGA.

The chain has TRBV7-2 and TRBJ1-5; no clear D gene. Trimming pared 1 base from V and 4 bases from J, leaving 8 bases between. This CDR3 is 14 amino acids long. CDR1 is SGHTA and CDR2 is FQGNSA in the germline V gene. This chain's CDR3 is CASSLVPENQPQHF. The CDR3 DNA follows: TGTGCCAGCAGCTTAGTGCCAGAAAATCAGCCCCAGCATTTT.

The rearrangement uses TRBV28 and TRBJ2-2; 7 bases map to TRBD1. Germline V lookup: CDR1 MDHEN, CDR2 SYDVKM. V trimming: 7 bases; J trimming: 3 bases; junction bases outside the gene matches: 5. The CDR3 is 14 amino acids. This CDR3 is CASITGQDTGELFF. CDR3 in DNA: TGTGCCAGCATTACTGGACAGGACACCGGGGAGCTGTTTTTT.

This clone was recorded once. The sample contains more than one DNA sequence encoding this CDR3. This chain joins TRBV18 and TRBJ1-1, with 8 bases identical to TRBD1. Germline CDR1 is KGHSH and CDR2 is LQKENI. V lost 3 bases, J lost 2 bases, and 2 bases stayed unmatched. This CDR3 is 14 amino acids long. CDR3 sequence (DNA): TGTGCCAGCTCACCTGGGACAGGCAACACTGAAGCTTTCTTT. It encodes CASSPGTGNTEAFF.

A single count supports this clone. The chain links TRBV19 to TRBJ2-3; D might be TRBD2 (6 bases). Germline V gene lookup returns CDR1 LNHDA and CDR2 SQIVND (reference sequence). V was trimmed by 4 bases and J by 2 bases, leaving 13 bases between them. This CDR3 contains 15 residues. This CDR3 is CASSTRDSLTDTQYF. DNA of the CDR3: TGTGCCAGTAGTACCCGGGACTCACTCACAGATACGCAGTATTTT.

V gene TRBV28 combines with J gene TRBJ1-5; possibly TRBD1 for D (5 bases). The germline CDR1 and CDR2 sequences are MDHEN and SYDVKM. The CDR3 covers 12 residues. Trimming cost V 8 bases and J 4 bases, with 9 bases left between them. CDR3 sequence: CASRAGNQPQHF. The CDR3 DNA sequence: TGTGCCAGCCGAGCAGGGAATCAGCCCCAGCATTTT.

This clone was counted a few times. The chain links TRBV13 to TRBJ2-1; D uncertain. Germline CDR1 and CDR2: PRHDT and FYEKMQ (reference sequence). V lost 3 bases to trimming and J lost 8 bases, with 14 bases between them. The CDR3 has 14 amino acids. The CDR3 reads CASSFFIAGDEQFF. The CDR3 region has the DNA TGTGCCAGCAGCTTTTTTATTGCCGGCGATGAGCAGTTCTTC.

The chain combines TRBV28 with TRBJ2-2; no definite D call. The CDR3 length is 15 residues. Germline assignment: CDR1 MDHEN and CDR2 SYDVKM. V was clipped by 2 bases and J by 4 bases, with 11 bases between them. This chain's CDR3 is CASSLRPRGTGELFF. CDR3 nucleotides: TGTGCCAGCAGTTTAAGACCCCGCGGCACCGGGGAGCTGTTTTTT.

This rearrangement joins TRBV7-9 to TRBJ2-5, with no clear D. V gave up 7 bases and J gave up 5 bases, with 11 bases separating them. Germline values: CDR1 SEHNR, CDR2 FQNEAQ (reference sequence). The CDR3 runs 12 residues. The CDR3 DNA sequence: TGTGCCAGCAATCAGGCCCGGGAGACCCAGTACTTC. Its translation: CASNQARETQYF.

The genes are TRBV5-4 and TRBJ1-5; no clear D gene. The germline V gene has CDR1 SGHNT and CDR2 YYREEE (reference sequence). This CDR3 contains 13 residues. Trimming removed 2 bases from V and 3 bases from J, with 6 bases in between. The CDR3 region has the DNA TGTGCCAGCAGCTTTGCCCCCAATCAGCCCCAGCATTTT. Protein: CASSFAPNQPQHF.

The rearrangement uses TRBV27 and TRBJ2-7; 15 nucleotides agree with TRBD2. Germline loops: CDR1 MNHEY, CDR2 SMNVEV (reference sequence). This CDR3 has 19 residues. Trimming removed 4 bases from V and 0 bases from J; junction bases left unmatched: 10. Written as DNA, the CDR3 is TGTGCCAGCAGTTCGCAATACCCGGGACTAGCGGGAGGCTCCTACGAGCAGTACTTC. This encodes CASSSQYPGLAGGSYEQYF.